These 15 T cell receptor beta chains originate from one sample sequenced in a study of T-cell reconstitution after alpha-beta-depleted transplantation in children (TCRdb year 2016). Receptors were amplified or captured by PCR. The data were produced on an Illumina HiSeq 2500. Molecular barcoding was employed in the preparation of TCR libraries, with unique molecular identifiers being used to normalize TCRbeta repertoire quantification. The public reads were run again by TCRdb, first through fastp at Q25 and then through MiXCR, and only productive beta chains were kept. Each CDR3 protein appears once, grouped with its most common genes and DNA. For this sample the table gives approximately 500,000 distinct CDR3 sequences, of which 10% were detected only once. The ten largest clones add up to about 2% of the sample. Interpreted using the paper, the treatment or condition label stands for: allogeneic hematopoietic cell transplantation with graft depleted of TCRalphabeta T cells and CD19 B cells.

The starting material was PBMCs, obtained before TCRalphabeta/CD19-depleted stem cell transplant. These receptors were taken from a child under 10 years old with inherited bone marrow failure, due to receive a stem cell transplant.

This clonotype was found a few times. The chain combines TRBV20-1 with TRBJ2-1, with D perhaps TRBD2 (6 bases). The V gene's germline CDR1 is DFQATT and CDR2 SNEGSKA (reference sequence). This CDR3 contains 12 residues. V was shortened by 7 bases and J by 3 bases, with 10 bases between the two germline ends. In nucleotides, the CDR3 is TGCAGTGGGGCGGGGAACTACAATGAGCAGTTCTTC. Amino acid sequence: CSGAGNYNEQFF.

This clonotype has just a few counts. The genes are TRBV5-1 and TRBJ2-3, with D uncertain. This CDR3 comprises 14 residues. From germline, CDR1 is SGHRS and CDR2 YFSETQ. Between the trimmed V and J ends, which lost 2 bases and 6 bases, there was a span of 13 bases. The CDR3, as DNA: TGCGCCAGCAGCTTAGGGATACGAGCGGATACGCAGTATTTT. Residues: CASSLGIRADTQYF. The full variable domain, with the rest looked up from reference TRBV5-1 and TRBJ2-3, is KAGVTQTPRYLIKTRGQQVTLSCSPISGHRSVSWYQQTPGQGLQFLFEYFSETQRNKGNFPGRFSGRQFSNSRSEMNVSTLELGDSALYLCASSLGIRADTQYFGPGTRLTVL.

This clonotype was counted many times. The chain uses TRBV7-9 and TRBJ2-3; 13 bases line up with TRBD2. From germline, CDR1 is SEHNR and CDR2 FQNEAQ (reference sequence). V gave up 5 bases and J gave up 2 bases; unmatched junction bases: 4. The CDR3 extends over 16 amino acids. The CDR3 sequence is CASSPGLAGATDTQYF. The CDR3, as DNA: TGTGCCAGCAGCCCCGGACTAGCGGGAGCCACAGATACGCAGTATTTT.

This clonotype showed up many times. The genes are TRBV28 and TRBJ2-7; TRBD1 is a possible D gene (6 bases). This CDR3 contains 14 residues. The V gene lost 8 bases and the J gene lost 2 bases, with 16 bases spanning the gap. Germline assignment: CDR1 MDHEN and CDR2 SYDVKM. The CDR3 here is CASGPAGDTYEQYF. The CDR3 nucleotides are TGTGCCAGCGGCCCGGCAGGGGACACCTACGAGCAGTACTTC.

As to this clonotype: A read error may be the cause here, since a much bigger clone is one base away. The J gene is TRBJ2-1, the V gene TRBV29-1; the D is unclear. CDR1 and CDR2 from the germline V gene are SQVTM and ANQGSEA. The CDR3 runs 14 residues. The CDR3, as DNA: TGCAGCGTTCAGGTTCCCAGCTCCTACAATGAGCGGTTCTTC. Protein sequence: CSVQVPSSYNERFF.

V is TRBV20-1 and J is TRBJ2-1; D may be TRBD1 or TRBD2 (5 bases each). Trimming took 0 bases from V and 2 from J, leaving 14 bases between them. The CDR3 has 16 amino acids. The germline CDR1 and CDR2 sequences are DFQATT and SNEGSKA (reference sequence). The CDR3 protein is CSARDPWQGPYNEQFF. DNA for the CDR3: TGCAGTGCTAGAGATCCTTGGCAGGGACCCTACAATGAGCAGTTCTTC.

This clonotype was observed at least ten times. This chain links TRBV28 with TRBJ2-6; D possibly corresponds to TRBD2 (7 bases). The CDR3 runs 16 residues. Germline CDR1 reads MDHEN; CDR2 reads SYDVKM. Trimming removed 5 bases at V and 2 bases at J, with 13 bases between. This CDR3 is CASSVGGGAGANVLTF. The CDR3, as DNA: TGTGCCAGCAGTGTAGGAGGGGGGGCTGGGGCCAACGTCCTGACTTTC.

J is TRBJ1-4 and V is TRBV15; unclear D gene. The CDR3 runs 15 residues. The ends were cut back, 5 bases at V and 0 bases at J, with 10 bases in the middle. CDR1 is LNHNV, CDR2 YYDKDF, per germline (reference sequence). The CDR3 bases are TGTGCCACCAGCCCCGTGAGTGCAACTAATGAAAAACTGTTTTTT. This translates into CATSPVSATNEKLFF.

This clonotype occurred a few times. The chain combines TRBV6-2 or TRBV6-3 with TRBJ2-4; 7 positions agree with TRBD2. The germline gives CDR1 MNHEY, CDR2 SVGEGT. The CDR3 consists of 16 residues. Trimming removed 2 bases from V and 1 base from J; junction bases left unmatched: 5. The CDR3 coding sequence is TGTGCCAGCAGTTACGGGCGGGAGACGGCCAAAAACATTCAGTACTTC. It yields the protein CASSYGRETAKNIQYF.

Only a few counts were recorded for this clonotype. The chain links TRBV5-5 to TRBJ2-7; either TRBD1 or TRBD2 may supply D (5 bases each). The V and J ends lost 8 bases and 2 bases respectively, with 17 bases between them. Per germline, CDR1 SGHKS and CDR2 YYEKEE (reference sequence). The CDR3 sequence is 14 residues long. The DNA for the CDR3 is TGTGCCAGTGCTTCCTGGGACGGACCCTACGAGCAGTACTTC. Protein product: CASASWDGPYEQYF.

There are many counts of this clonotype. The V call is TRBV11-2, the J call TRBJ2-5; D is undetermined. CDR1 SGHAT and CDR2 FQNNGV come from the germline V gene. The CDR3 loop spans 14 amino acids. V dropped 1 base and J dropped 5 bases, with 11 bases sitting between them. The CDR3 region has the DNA TGTGCCAGCAGCTTAGTTCAGGCTAAGGAGACCCAGTACTTC. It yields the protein CASSLVQAKETQYF.

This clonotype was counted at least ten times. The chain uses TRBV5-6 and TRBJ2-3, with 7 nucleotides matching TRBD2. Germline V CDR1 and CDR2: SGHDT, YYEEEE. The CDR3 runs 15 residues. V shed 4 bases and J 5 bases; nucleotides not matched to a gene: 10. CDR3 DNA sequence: TGTGCCAGCAGCCCAACGGGGGGAATTGGAGATACGCAGTATTTT. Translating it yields CASSPTGGIGDTQYF.

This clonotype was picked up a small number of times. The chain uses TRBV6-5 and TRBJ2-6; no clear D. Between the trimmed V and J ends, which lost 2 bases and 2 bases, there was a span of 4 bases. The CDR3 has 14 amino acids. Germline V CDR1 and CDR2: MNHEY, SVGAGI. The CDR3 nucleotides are TGTGCCAGCAGTTACATTCCTGGGGCCAACGTCCTGACTTTC. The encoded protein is CASSYIPGANVLTF.

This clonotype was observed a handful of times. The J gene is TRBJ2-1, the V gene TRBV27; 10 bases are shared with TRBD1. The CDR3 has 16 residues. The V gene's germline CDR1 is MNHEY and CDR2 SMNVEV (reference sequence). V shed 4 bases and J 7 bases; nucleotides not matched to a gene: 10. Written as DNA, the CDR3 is TGTGCCAGCAGTTCTACCGGGACAGGGGCTCGGAATGAGCAGTTCTTC. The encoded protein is CASSSTGTGARNEQFF.

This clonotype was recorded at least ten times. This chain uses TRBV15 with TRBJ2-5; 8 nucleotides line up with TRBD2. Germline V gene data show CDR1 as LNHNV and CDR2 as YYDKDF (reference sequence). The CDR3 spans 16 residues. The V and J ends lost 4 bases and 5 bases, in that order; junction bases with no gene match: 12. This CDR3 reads CATSTRGSGIGETQYF. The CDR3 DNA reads TGTGCCACCAGCACCAGGGGTAGCGGGATTGGGGAGACCCAGTACTTC.